A single sample gave rise to the 14 T cell receptor beta chains below, sequenced in a study of T-cell memory formation after mild COVID-19. Each CDR3 protein is one row after TCRdb ran MiXCR on the 5' RACE reads. The sample records about 38,000 distinct CDR3 sequences, roughly 10% being singletons. The sample consisted of PBMCs or a T cell subset sorted from them (not recorded which). The receptors originated from a man younger than 35 who had mild COVID-19 (a few samples of this study predate the infection). Cell type and time point are not known.

The chain joins TRBV19 to TRBJ2-1, with 8 bases aligning to TRBD1. The CDR3 totals 15 residues. Germline CDR1 LNHDA, CDR2 SQIVND (reference sequence). V shed 3 bases and J 6 bases; nucleotides not matched to a gene: 7. Here the CDR3 DNA reads TGTGCCAGTAGTATCGGTCAGGGGGCGCGCAATGAGCAGTTCTTC. Amino acid sequence: CASSIGQGARNEQFF.

The sample holds many counts of this clonotype. The chain joins TRBV27 to TRBJ1-1; no clear D. CDR3 length: 13 residues. Germline loops: CDR1 MNHEY, CDR2 SMNVEV (reference sequence). Trimming cost V 5 bases and J 3 bases, with 10 bases left between them. CDR3: CASSLGVYTEAFF. The CDR3 DNA reads TGTGCCAGCAGTCTTGGGGTTTACACTGAAGCTTTCTTT.

This clonotype occurred many times. The chain is built from TRBV25-1 and TRBJ2-5; D may be TRBD2 (5 bases). With 4 bases removed from V and 2 bases from J, the gap between germline ends came to 11 bases. This CDR3 has 14 amino acids. Germline CDR1 reads MGHDK; CDR2 reads SYGVNS. This CDR3 reads CASSGQPGQETQYF. CDR3 nucleotides: TGTGCCAGCAGTGGACAACCGGGGCAAGAGACCCAGTACTTC.

The chain uses TRBV6-1 and TRBJ1-2; 7 bases are a match to TRBD1. The CDR3 contains 15 residues. V lost 3 bases to trimming and J lost 4 bases; unmatched junction nucleotides: 8. Germline-derived CDR1 and CDR2 are MNHNS and SASEGT. The CDR3 protein is CASSDLGTDTYGYTF. The CDR3 bases are TGTGCCAGCAGTGACCTCGGGACAGACACCTATGGCTACACCTTC.

The rearrangement links TRBV5-4 to TRBJ2-1; TRBD1 is a possible D gene (6 bases). Trimming took 2 bases from V and 5 from J, leaving 8 bases between them. The CDR3 has 13 residues. CDR1 is SGHNT and CDR2 is YYREEE in the germline V gene (reference sequence). The CDR3 loop is CASSFHRDNEQFF. As DNA, the CDR3 is TGTGCCAGCAGCTTTCACAGGGACAATGAGCAGTTCTTC.

This clonotype came up many times. The chain recombines TRBV28 with TRBJ1-4; tentatively, D is TRBD1 (5 bases). Germline V lookup: CDR1 MDHEN, CDR2 SYDVKM. This CDR3 is 17 amino acids long. V shed 2 bases and J shed 7 bases, with 20 bases lying between them. CDR3: CASSLGGPGPRGEKLFF. CDR3 nucleotides: TGTGCCAGCAGTTTAGGAGGCCCGGGTCCAAGGGGTGAAAAACTGTTTTTT.

In its sample, this clonotype was seen many times. The chain employs TRBV20-1 and TRBJ2-2, with 8 positions matching TRBD1. Germline CDR1 and CDR2: DFQATT and SNEGSKA (reference sequence). The CDR3 extends over 16 amino acids. The ends lost 3 bases at V and 4 bases at J; junction bases unmatched: 10. The DNA for the CDR3 is TGCAGTGCTAGGATACCGGGACAGGAATCCACCGGGGAGCTGTTTTTT. Translation gives CSARIPGQESTGELFF.

This clonotype was seen repeatedly, ten times or more. The chain couples TRBV7-2 to TRBJ2-3, with D uncertain. V lost 5 bases to trimming and J lost 2 bases, with 5 bases between them. Germline V gene sequence: CDR1 SGHTA, CDR2 FQGNSA. CDR3 size: 12 residues. The CDR3 protein is CASSPYTDTQYF. In DNA, the CDR3 is TGTGCCAGCAGCCCCTACACAGATACGCAGTATTTT. The full variable domain, completed using reference TRBV7-2 and TRBJ2-3, is GAGVSQSPSNKVTEKGKDVELRCDPISGHTALYWYRQSLGQGLEFLIYFQGNSAPDKSGLPSDRFSAERTGGSVSTLTIQRTQQEDSAVYLCASSPYTDTQYFGPGTRLTVL.

This clonotype was detected many times. The rearrangement joins TRBV28 to TRBJ1-5; D is uncertain. The CDR3 extends over 13 amino acids. With 3 bases removed from V and 4 bases from J, the gap between germline ends came to 7 bases. The V gene's germline CDR1 is MDHEN and CDR2 SYDVKM. The CDR3 nucleotides are TGTGCCAGCAGTTTCGGTGTTAATCAGCCCCAGCATTTT. This translates into CASSFGVNQPQHF.

This clonotype was seen ten or more times. The V gene is TRBV29-1, the J gene TRBJ2-3; 11 bases agree with TRBD1. V dropped 4 bases and J dropped 2; count of bases not matched to a gene: 5. The CDR3 extends over 15 amino acids. Germline lookup yields CDR1 SQVTM and CDR2 ANQGSEA. This CDR3 reads CSVGGQGAATDTQYF. CDR3 DNA: TGCAGCGTTGGTGGACAGGGGGCCGCCACAGATACGCAGTATTTT.

A note on this clonotype: One base away lies a much larger clone, so this may be a sequencing read error. V usage is TRBV7-3 and J usage is TRBJ1-1; no reliable D call. V lost 5 bases to trimming and J lost 3 bases, with 13 bases between them. Germline V lookup: CDR1 SGHTA, CDR2 FQGTGA. CDR3 length equals 14 residues. CDR3 sequence (DNA): TGTGCCAGCAGCCCGGAGGGCGTAGACACTGAAGCTTTCTTT. Translated, it gives CASSPEGVDTEAFF. The entire variable domain, with the rest obtained from reference TRBV7-3 and TRBJ1-1, is as follows: GAGVSQTPSNKVTEKGKYVELRCDPISGHTALYWYRQSLGQGPEFLIYFQGTGAADDSGLPNDRFFAVRPEGSVSTLKIQRTERGDSAVYLCASSPEGVDTEAFFGQGTRLTVV.

The rearrangement links TRBV6-6 to TRBJ2-7, with D possibly matching TRBD2 (6 bases). V gave up 3 bases and J gave up 4 bases, with 16 bases separating them. CDR1 and CDR2 from the germline V gene are MNHNY and SVGAGI (reference sequence). The CDR3 is made up of 15 amino acids. CDR3 in DNA: TGTGCCAGCAGTTATTCCCGGGACTCGTCTTACGAGCAGTACGTC. Protein product: CASSYSRDSSYEQYV.

This clonotype was detected many times. The chain links TRBV28 to TRBJ2-7; maybe TRBD1 (6 bases). CDR1 is MDHEN and CDR2 is SYDVKM in the germline V gene. The CDR3 totals 13 residues. With 6 bases removed from V and 1 base from J, the gap between germline ends came to 10 bases. This chain's CDR3 is CASSPGQSYEQYV. CDR3 bases: TGTGCCAGCAGCCCCGGACAGTCCTACGAGCAGTACGTC.

This clonotype was recorded at least ten times. This sequence joins TRBV12-3 or TRBV12-4 and TRBJ1-6, with D tentatively TRBD1 (6 bases). Trimming removed 1 base from V and 3 bases from J, with 10 bases in between. This CDR3 is 16 amino acids long. For the CDR3, the DNA is TGTGCCAGCAGTTTAGGTCAGGGGATCTATAATTCACCCCTCCACTTT. It yields the protein CASSLGQGIYNSPLHF.